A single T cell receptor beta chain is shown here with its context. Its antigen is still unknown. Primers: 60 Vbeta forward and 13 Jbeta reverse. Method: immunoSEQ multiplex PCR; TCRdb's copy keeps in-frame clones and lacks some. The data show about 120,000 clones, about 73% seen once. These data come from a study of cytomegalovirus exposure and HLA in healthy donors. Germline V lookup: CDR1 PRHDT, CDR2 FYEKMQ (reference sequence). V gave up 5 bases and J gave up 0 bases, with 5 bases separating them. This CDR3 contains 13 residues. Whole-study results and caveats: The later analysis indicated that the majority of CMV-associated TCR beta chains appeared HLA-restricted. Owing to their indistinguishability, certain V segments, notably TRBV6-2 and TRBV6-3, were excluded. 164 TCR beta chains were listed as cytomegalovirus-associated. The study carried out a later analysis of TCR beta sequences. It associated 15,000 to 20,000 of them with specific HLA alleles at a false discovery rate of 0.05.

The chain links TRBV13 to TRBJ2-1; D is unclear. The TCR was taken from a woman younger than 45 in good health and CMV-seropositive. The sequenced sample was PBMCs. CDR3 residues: CASSRSSYNEQFF. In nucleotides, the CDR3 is TGTGCCAGCAGCCGTTCCTCCTACAATGAGCAGTTCTTC.